A single sample is the source of the 14 T cell receptor beta chains below, sequenced in a study of T cell responses to AZD1222 COVID-19 vaccine. Clones were read by immunoSEQ multiplex PCR, and TCRdb kept only the in-frame ones, dropping some. The sample consists of approximately 120,000 clones, around 92% of them appearing once. Sample: peripheral blood, taken on day 0 of AZD1222 vaccination. The receptors shown here come from an adult in good health.

V is TRBV9 and J is TRBJ1-4, with D perhaps TRBD1 (5 bases). The CDR3 spans 15 residues. The germline V gene has CDR1 SGDLS and CDR2 YYNGEE. V lost 4 bases, J lost 6 bases, and 16 bases lay in between. The DNA for the CDR3 is TGTGCCAGCAGCCAAAGATCTGGGGGGGATGAAAAACTGTTTTTT. Translated, it gives CASSQRSGGDEKLFF.

The chain employs TRBV11-3 and TRBJ2-2; D may be TRBD2 (6 bases). Trimming removed 5 bases from V and 6 bases from J, with 10 bases in between. Germline V gene lookup returns CDR1 SGHNT and CDR2 YENEEA. This CDR3 has 13 amino acids. CDR3 region: CASSRGLAGELFF. CDR3 nucleotide sequence: TGTGCCAGCAGCCGGGGGTTGGCCGGGGAGCTGTTTTTT.

The V gene is TRBV5-1, the J gene TRBJ2-5; 9 positions match TRBD2. Germline V gene lookup returns CDR1 SGHRS and CDR2 YFSETQ. J gave up 1 base and V 4 bases, and 11 bases lay outside the gene matches. The CDR3 covers 17 residues. The CDR3 bases are TGCGCCAGCAGCACCGCACTAGCGGGCATCCCCCAAGAGACCCAGTACTTC. It codes for CASSTALAGIPQETQYF.

The chain has TRBV5-1 and TRBJ2-2, with D possibly TRBD2 on 7 matching bases. The ends were cut back, 0 bases at V and 5 bases at J, with 11 bases in the middle. Germline values: CDR1 SGHRS, CDR2 YFSETQ. This CDR3 comprises 15 residues. CDR3 residues: CASSLERGATGELFF. The CDR3 DNA reads TGCGCCAGCAGCTTGGAACGGGGGGCGACCGGGGAGCTGTTTTTT.

This chain connects TRBV27 to TRBJ2-1, with TRBD2 identical over 7 bases. Germline CDR1 and CDR2: MNHEY and SMNVEV (reference sequence). The ends lost 5 bases at V and 0 bases at J; junction bases unmatched: 19. The CDR3 covers 20 residues. CDR3 nucleotides: TGTGCCAGCAGTCCTTCGGGGGGAGGTTCTAGGGAGGGCTCCTACAATGAGCAGTTCTTC. Translating it yields CASSPSGGGSREGSYNEQFF.

This rearrangement joins TRBV7-3 to TRBJ2-2, with 7 bases matching TRBD1. The CDR3 loop spans 14 amino acids. Unmatched junction bases numbered 7, after V lost 5 bases and J lost 7 bases. The germline V gene encodes CDR1 SGHTA and CDR2 FQGTGA. This CDR3 is CASSPATGIGELFF. The CDR3 DNA reads TGTGCCAGCAGCCCTGCGACAGGGATCGGGGAGCTGTTTTTT.

This chain uses TRBV5-1 with TRBJ2-3; TRBD2 might be the D (6 bases). Germline CDR1 reads SGHRS; CDR2 reads YFSETQ. Trimming left V 1 base short and J 5 bases short, with 26 bases between. The CDR3 runs 19 residues. As DNA, the CDR3 is TGCGCCAGCAGCTTGAAGGCAATATGGGGGGAGCTGAGGCAAGATACGCAGTATTTT. Translated, it gives CASSLKAIWGELRQDTQYF.

The rearrangement uses TRBV2 and TRBJ2-7, with 9 bases fitting TRBD1. In germline, CDR1 is SNHLY, CDR2 FYNNEI. V was pared by 2 bases and J by 2 bases, with 13 bases of the junction left unmatched. The length of the CDR3 is 18 residues. CDR3 sequence reads: CASSEHIPGQGIPYEQYF. Here the CDR3 DNA reads TGTGCCAGCAGTGAACACATACCGGGACAGGGAATTCCCTACGAGCAGTACTTC.

The chain has TRBV9 and TRBJ2-5; D tentatively reads TRBD1 or TRBD2 (5 bases each). The CDR3 consists of 14 residues. Germline CDR1 reads SGDLS; CDR2 reads YYNGEE. V lost 8 bases, J lost 5 bases, and 19 bases lay in between. The CDR3 DNA reads TGTGCCAGTTCTCCTGGGGGAGCAGGGGAGACCCAGTACTTC. Translating gives CASSPGGAGETQYF.

V is TRBV27 and J is TRBJ2-7; 8 bases are shared with TRBD1. Germline trimming cut 4 bases from V and 4 bases from J; bases unmatched to any gene: 9. The CDR3 has 15 amino acids. Germline values: CDR1 MNHEY, CDR2 SMNVEV (reference sequence). The CDR3, as DNA: TGTGCCAGCAGTTCCTACACAGGGGGTTCTTACGAGCAGTACTTC. It specifies CASSSYTGGSYEQYF.

This clone turned up a few times. The rearrangement links TRBV27 to TRBJ2-1; 8 nucleotides align to TRBD2. CDR1 and CDR2 (germline): MNHEY, SMNVEV (reference sequence). V lost 5 bases, J lost 2 bases, and 5 bases stayed unmatched. The CDR3 contains 15 residues. CDR3 in amino acids: CASSLNSGAYNEQFF. CDR3 in DNA: TGTGCCAGCAGTCTCAATAGCGGGGCCTACAATGAGCAGTTCTTC.

Only one count was recorded for this clone. The genes are TRBV5-1 and TRBJ2-5; 7 bases are a match to TRBD2. After removal of 7 bases from V and 2 bases from J, the junction contained 11 bases not matched to a gene. Germline V gene sequence: CDR1 SGHRS, CDR2 YFSETQ. The CDR3 totals 15 residues. The chain's CDR3 is CASDKGGSRQETQYF. As DNA, the CDR3 is TGCGCCAGCGATAAGGGCGGGAGTCGGCAAGAGACCCAGTACTTC.

This sequence joins TRBV6-8 and TRBJ2-6; TRBD1 or TRBD2 may be the D gene (5 bases each). In germline, CDR1 is MNHGY, CDR2 SAAAGT. The CDR3 is 16 residues long. V was cut by 6 bases and J by 9 bases, with 21 bases left in between. In DNA form, the CDR3 reads TGTGCCAGCAGCTCCGGGAAGGGACCCTTAAACAACGTCCTGACTTTC. Translated: CASSSGKGPLNNVLTF.

The J gene is TRBJ1-5, the V gene TRBV29-1; D not resolved. The CDR3 loop spans 13 amino acids. CDR1 is SQVTM, CDR2 ANQGSEA, per germline. Trimming cost V 3 bases and J 6 bases, with 12 bases left between them. CDR3 sequence (DNA): TGCAGCGTTGAGGCAGGAGGGAGTCAGCCCCAGCATTTT. It codes for CSVEAGGSQPQHF.